This TCR beta chain came from a study of shared clonotypes between healthy human individuals. Background on the study: Each donor contributed plates that comprised three CD4 naive, three CD4 memory, two CD8 naive and one CD8 memory. Study-wide results and caveats: Genetic and exposure-history diversity was limited by the small donor number. Memory subsets generally showed lower estimated richness than naive subsets.

This CDR3 spans 15 amino acids. The V gene's germline CDR1 is SGHRS and CDR2 YFSETQ. The V end was cut by 1 base, the J end by 0 bases, with 9 bases between. With respect to this clone: What it binds is not known.

The method was immunoSEQ multiplex PCR; TCRdb's version includes in-frame clones alone and lacks a portion of them. Of more than 2 million clones listed, 85% to 95% are singletons. The sequence was collected from a man aged 18 to 29 in good health. Specimen: naive CD4+ T cells sorted from blood. Specified subset: CD45RA+ positively selected. The chain combines TRBV5-1 with TRBJ2-3; D is possibly TRBD1 (5 bases). The CDR3 nucleotides read TGCGCCAGCAGCTTGTATGGGGCAAGCACAGATACGCAGTATTTT. Its protein product is CASSLYGASTDTQYF.